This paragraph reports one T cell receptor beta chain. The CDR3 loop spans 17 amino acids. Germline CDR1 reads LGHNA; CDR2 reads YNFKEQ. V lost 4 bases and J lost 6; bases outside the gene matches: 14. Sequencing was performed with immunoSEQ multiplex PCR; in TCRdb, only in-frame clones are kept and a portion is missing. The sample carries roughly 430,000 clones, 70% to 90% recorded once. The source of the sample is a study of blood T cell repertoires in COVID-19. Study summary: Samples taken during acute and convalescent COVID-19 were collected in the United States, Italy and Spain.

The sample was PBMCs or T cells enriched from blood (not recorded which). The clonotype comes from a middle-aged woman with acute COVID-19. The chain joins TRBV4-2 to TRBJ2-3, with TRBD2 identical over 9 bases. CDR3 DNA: TGTGCCAGCAGCCGAGACCAGGTGGCGGGGGGGGCCGATACGCAGTATTTT. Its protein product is CASSRDQVAGGADTQYF.